This T cell receptor (beta chain) emerged from a study of T cells after yellow fever vaccination. Study observations and caveats: Boosting was followed by the reappearance of most primary-vaccination clones (roughly 96% CD4, around 86% CD8). Some clonotypes were seen in both the CD4 and the CD8 compartments. These made up a small share and likely arose from convergent recombination. FACS-sorted repertoires could harbor abundant contaminating bulk-population clonotypes.

The study made its TCR cDNA through 5'RACE template switching. That step introduced a universal primer site along with UMIs. TCRdb re-analysed the 5' RACE reads in MiXCR, keeping a single row per CDR3 protein. The table has about 320,000 distinct CDR3 sequences, roughly 10% seen once; the top ten hold about 3%. This CDR3 is 15 amino acids long. V gave up 2 bases and J gave up 0 bases, with 11 bases separating them. The germline gives CDR1 MNHNY, CDR2 SVGAGI (reference sequence). This clonotype was counted between two and nine times. Antigen specificity is unknown. Sample: CD4+ T cells sorted from PBMCs, taken 45 days after the yellow fever booster vaccination. The sequence was collected from a man aged 18-30 years who received the YFV17D yellow fever vaccine. This chain connects TRBV6-6 to TRBJ2-7, with D hard to call. This chain's CDR3 is CASSYGQVISYEQYV. In DNA, the CDR3 is TGTGCCAGCAGTTACGGGCAGGTGATCTCCTACGAGCAGTACGTC.